This T cell receptor beta chain was captured by sequencing in a study of human T cells and chemical hapten exposure. Time point noted: pre-sensitization, week 0. Treatment meaning: therapeutic diphenylcyclopropenone sensitization with weekly scalp DPC. Notes on this clonotype: Antigen unknown.

In TCRdb, the RACE reads were re-called with MiXCR into one record per CDR3 protein. This table has about 350,000 distinct CDR3 sequences, about 5% appearing once. Study findings and constraints: Positive correlation was observed between PT1 expanded TCR counts and patch test score. After DPC sensitization, TCRs above 1 in 1000 frequency showed no change.

Sequenced here: whole blood, sampled in connection with sensitization to the hapten diphenylcyclopropenone (DPC). The clonotype originates from a woman younger than 35 with alopecia areata. Some clones in this sample may be carry-over from other donors' samples.

CDR3 amino acids: CASHRGSSWMDYGYTF. The CDR3 DNA reads as TGTGCCAGCCACCGGGGCAGCTCATGGATGGACTATGGCTACACCTTC. This chain links TRBV6-5 with TRBJ1-2; maybe TRBD1 (5 bases). The CDR3 sequence is 16 residues long. V lost 8 bases and J lost 3, with 22 bases in between. Germline values: CDR1 MNHEY, CDR2 SVGAGI.